This T cell receptor beta chain was recovered during a study of T-cell memory formation after mild COVID-19. Whole-study context: TCR clusters were mostly confined to one donor each.

MiXCR, applied by TCRdb to the 5' RACE reads, yields one record per CDR3 protein. This sample has around 420,000 distinct CDR3 sequences, with less than 25% found just once. Study-wide points: SARS-CoV-2 specificity was not confirmed for second-wave clones peaking on day 37. The study detected some responding clones in pre-infection memory, suggesting cross-reactive memory joined.

Trimming removed 3 bases at V and 7 bases at J, with 6 bases between. CDR1 and CDR2 from the germline V gene are KGHSH and LQKENI. The CDR3 length is 11 residues. Notes on this clonotype: Its antigen is not identified.

The V call is TRBV18, the J call TRBJ1-1; D is uncertain. The sequencing sample was made of PBMCs or a T cell subset sorted from them (not recorded which). The clonotype comes from an adult woman who had mild COVID-19 (a few samples of this study predate the infection). Cell type and time point are not known. The CDR3 reads CASSPGIEAFF. The CDR3 nucleotides are TGTGCCAGCTCACCCGGGATTGAAGCTTTCTTT.